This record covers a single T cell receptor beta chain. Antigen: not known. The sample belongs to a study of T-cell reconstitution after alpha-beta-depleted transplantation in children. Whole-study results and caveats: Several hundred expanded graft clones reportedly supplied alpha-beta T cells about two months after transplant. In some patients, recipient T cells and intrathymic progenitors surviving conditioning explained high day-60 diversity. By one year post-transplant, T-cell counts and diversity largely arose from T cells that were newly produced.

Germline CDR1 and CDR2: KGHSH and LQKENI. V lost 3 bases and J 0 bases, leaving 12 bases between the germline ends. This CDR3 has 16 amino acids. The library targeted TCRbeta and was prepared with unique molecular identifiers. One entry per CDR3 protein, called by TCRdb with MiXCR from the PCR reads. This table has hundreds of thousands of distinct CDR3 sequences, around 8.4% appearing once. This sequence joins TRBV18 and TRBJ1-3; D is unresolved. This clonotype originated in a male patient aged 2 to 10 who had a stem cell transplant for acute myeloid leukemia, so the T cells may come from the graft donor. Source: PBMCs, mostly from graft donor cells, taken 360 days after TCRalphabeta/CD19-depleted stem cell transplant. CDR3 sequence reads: CASSPWTATSGNTIYF. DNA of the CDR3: TGTGCCAGCTCACCGTGGACGGCAACCTCTGGAAACACCATATATTTT.